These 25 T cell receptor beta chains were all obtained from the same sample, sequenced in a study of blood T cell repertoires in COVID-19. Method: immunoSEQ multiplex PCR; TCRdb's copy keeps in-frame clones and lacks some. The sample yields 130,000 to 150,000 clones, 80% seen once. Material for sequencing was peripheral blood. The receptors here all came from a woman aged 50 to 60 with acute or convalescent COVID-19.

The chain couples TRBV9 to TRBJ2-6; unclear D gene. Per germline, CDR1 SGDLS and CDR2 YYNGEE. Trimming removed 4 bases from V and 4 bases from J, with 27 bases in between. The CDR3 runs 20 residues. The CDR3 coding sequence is TGTGCCAGCAGCCCCCCCCTGGCGAGCGCGGATACGAGGGGGGCCAACGTCCTGACTTTC. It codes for CASSPPLASADTRGANVLTF. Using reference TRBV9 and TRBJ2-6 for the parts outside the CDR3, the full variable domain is DSGVTQTPKHLITATGQRVTLRCSPRSGDLSVYWYQQSLDQGLQFLIQYYNGEERAKGNILERFSAQQFPDLHSELNLSSLELGDSALYFCASSPPLASADTRGANVLTFGAGSRLTVL.

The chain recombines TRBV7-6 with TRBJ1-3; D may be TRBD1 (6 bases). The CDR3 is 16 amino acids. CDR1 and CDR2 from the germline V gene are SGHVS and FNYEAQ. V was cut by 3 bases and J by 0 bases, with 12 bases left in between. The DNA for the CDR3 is TGTGCCAGCAGCTTGGGGGCGGAAGGCTCTGGAAACACCATATATTTT. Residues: CASSLGAEGSGNTIYF.

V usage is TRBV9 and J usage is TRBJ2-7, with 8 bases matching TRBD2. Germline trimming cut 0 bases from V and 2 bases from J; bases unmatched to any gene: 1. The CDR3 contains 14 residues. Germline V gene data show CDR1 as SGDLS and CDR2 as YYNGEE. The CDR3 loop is CASSVGGGPYEQYF. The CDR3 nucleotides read TGTGCCAGCAGCGTAGGCGGGGGGCCCTACGAGCAGTACTTC.

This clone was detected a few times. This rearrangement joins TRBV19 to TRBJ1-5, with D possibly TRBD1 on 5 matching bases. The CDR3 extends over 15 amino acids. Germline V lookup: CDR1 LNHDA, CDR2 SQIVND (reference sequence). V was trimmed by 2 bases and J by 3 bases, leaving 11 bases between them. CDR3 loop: CASSITQGSNQPQHF. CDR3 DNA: TGTGCCAGTAGTATAACTCAGGGATCCAATCAGCCCCAGCATTTT.

CDR3 in amino acids: CASRRDSASYEQYF. The CDR3 region has the DNA TGTGCCAGCAGGAGGGACAGCGCCAGCTACGAGCAGTACTTC. The J gene is TRBJ2-7, the V gene TRBV7-8, with 7 bases matching TRBD1. The J segment lost 3 bases and the V segment lost 6 bases, leaving 8 bases of the junction unmatched. The CDR3 totals 14 residues. Germline CDR1 reads SGHVS; CDR2 reads FQNEAQ.

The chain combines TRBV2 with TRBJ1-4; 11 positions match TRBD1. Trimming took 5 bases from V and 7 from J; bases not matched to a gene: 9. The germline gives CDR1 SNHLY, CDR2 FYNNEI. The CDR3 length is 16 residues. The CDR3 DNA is TGTGCCAGCAGTAACAGCCGGACAGGGGGCGGTGAAAAACTGTTTTTT. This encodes CASSNSRTGGGEKLFF.

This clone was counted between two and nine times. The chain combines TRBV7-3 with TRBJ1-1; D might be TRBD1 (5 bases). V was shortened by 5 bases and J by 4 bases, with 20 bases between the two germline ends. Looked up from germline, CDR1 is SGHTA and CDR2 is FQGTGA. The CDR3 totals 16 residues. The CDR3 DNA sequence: TGTGCCAGCAGCCCGAAGGGAGGGGCCCTGGTCACTGAAGCTTTCTTT. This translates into CASSPKGGALVTEAFF.

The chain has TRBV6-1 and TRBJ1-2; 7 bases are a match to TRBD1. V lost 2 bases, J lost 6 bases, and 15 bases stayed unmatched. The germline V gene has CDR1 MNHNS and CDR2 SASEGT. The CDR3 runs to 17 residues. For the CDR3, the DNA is TGTGCCAGCAGTGAATATGAGACAGGGATCTTGGAGGATGGCTACACCTTC. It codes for CASSEYETGILEDGYTF.

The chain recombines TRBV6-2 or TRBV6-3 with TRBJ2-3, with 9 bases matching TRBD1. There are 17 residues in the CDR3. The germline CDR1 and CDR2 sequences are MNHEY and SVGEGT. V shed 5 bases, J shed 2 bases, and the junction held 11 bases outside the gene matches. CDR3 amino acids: CASSTGTGIRITDTQYF. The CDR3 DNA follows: TGTGCCAGCAGTACCGGGACAGGGATCCGAATCACAGATACGCAGTATTTT.

The CDR3 region is CASSPGTQGYFYEQYF. CDR3 nucleotide sequence: TGTGCCAGCTCACCAGGGACACAGGGTTACTTCTACGAGCAGTACTTC. V gene TRBV18 combines with J gene TRBJ2-7; perhaps TRBD1 as D (6 bases). V was clipped by 2 bases and J by 3 bases, with 17 bases between them. This CDR3 has 16 residues. Germline V lookup: CDR1 KGHSH, CDR2 LQKENI.

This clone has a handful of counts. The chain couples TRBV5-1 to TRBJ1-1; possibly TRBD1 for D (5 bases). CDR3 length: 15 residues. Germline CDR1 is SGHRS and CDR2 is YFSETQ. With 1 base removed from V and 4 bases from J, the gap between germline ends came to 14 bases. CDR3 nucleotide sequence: TGCGCCAGCAGCTTGTTATACGGGGGAGGCACTGAAGCTTTCTTT. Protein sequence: CASSLLYGGGTEAFF.

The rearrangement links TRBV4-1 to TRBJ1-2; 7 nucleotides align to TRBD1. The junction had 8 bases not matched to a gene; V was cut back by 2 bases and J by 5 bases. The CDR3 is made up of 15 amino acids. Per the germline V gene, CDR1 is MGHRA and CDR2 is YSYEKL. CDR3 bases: TGCGCCAGCAGCCAAAGCTCATCAGGGGGATATGGCTACACCTTC. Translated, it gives CASSQSSSGGYGYTF.

CDR3 residues: CASSLWGEGYTF. CDR3 nucleotides: TGTGCCAGCAGCTTATGGGGGGAAGGCTACACCTTC. V usage is TRBV5-6 and J usage is TRBJ1-2, with D maybe TRBD1 (5 bases). Germline V gene lookup returns CDR1 SGHDT and CDR2 YYEEEE. The CDR3 is 12 amino acids. V lost 2 bases, J lost 8 bases, and 10 bases lay in between.

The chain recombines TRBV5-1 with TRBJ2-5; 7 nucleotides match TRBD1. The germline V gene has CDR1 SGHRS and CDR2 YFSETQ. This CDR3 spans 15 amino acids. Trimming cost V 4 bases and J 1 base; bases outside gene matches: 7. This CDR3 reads CASSTPTGAQETQYF. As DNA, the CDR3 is TGCGCCAGCAGCACCCCTACAGGGGCCCAAGAGACCCAGTACTTC. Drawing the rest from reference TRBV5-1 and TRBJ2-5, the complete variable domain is KAGVTQTPRYLIKTRGQQVTLSCSPISGHRSVSWYQQTPGQGLQFLFEYFSETQRNKGNFPGRFSGRQFSNSRSEMNVSTLELGDSALYLCASSTPTGAQETQYFGPGTRLLVL.

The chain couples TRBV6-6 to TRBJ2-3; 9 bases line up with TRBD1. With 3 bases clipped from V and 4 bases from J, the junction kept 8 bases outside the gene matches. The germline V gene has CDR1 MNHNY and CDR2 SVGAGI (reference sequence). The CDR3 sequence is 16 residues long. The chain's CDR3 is CASSYLRDRDADTQYF. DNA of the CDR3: TGTGCCAGCAGTTATCTCCGGGACAGGGATGCAGATACGCAGTATTTT.

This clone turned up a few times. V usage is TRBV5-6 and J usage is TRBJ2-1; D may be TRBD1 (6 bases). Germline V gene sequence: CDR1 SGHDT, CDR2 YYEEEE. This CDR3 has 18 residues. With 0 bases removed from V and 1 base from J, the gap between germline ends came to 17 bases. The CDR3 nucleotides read TGTGCCAGCAGCTTGGCCCCAGGGGTGGGCGTTTCCTACAATGAGCAGTTCTTC. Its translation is CASSLAPGVGVSYNEQFF.

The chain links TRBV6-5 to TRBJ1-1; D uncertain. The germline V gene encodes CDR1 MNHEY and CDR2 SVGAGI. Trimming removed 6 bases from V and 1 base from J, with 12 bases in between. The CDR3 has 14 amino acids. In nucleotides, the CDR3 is TGTGCCAGCAGAGCGGAAACCGAGAACACTGAAGCTTTCTTT. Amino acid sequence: CASRAETENTEAFF.

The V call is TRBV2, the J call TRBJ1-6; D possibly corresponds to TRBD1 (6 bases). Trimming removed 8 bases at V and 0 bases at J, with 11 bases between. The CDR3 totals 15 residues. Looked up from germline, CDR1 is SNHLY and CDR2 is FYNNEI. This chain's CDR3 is CASATGSSYNSPLHF. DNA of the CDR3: TGTGCCAGCGCTACAGGGAGCTCCTATAATTCACCCCTCCACTTT. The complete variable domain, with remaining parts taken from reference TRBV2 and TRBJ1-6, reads EPEVTQTPSHQVTQMGQEVILRCVPISNHLYFYWYRQILGQKVEFLVSFYNNEISEKSEIFDDQFSVERPDGSNFTLKIRSTKLEDSAMYFCASATGSSYNSPLHFGNGTRLTVT.

The CDR3 DNA reads as TGTGCCAGCAGCCGTAGTTTCGAGAACACTGAAGCTTTCTTT. Protein: CASSRSFENTEAFF. The chain has TRBV7-9 and TRBJ1-1; D is ambiguous. CDR1 SEHNR and CDR2 FQNEAQ come from the germline V gene (reference sequence). The ends were cut back, 5 bases at V and 1 base at J, with 11 bases in the middle. There are 14 residues in the CDR3. Combining the CDR3 with reference TRBV7-9 and TRBJ1-1 gives the whole variable domain DTGVSQNPRHKITKRGQNVTFRCDPISEHNRLYWYRQTLGQGPEFLTYFQNEAQLEKSRLLSDRFSAERPKGSFSTLEIQRTEQGDSAMYLCASSRSFENTEAFFGQGTRLTVV.

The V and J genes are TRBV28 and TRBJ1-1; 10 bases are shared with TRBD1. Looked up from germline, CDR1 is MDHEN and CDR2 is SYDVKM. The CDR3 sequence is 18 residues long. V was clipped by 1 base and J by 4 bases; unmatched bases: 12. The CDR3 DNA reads TGTGCCAGCAGTTTATTTGGGACAGGGGTAATTATTGGCACTGAAGCTTTCTTT. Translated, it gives CASSLFGTGVIIGTEAFF.

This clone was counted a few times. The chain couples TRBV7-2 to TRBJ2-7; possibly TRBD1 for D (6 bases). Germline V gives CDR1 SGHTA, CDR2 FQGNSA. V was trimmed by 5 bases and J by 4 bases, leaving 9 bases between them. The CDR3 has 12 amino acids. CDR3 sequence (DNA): TGTGCCAGCAGCCAGGACAGATACGAGCAGTACTTC. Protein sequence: CASSQDRYEQYF.

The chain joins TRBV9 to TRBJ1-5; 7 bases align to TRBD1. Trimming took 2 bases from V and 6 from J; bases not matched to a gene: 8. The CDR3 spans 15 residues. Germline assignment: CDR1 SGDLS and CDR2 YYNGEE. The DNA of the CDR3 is TGTGCCAGCAGCGTGGGAACAGGGGAGAGTCAGCCCCAGCATTTT. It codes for CASSVGTGESQPQHF.

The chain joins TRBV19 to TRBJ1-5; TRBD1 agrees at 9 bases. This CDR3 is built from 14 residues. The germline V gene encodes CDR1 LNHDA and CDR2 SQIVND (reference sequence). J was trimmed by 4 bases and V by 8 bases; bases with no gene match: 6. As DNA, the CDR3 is TGTGCCAGTTCGTGGACAGGGGAAAATCAGCCCCAGCATTTT. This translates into CASSWTGENQPQHF. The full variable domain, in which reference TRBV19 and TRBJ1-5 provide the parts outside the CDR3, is DGGITQSPKYLFRKEGQNVTLSCEQNLNHDAMYWYRQDPGQGLRLIYYSQIVNDFQKGDIAEGYSVSREKKESFPLTVTSAQKNPTAFYLCASSWTGENQPQHFGDGTRLSIL.

DNA for the CDR3: TGTGCCAGCAGTCTCGACGGAGGTTCCATCTATGGCTACACCTTC. Amino acid sequence: CASSLDGGSIYGYTF. The V and J genes are TRBV6-6 and TRBJ1-2; no firm D call. Trimming stripped 5 bases from V and 4 bases from J, with 17 bases between. Germline-derived CDR1 and CDR2 are MNHNY and SVGAGI (reference sequence). The CDR3 has 15 amino acids.

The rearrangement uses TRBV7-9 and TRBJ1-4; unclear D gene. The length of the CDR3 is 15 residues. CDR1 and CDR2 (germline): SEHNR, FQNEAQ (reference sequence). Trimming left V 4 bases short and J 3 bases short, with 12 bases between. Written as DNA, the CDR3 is TGTGCCAGCAGCTCGACCCCGAGGGCTAATGAAAAACTGTTTTTT. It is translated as CASSSTPRANEKLFF.